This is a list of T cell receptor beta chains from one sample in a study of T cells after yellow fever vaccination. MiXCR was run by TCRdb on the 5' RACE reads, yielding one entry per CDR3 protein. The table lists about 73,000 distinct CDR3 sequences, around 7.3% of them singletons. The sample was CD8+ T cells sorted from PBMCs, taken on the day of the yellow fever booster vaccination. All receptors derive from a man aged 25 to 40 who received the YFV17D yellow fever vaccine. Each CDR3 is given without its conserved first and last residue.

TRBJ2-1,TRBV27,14,ASSPIGTSGLNEQF
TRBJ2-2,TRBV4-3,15,ASSQEVQVGGSGELF
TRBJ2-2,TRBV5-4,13,ASSRLAANTGELF
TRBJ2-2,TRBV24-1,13,ATKPAGDNTGELF
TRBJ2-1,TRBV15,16,ATSSAESGTSGANEQF
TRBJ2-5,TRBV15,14,ATSRDSASLRETQY
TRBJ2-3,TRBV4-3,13,ASSQEVEATDTQY
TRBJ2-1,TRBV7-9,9,ASSLSGPVF
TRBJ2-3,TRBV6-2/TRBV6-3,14,ASSYLTGGSTDTQY
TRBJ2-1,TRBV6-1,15,ASSELGTGGSYNEQF
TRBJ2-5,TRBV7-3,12,ASSLTDNRETQY
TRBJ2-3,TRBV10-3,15,AISETAGTSVADTQY
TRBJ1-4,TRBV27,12,ASSRHSFEEKLF
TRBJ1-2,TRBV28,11,ATPGTGAYGYT
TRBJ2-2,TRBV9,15,ASSGRGTSALTGELF
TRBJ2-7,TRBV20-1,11,SATGTEFYEQY
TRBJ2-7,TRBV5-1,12,ASSFSGSSYEQY
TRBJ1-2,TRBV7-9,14,ASSSGQTFGNYGYT
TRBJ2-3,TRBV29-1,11,SAEFDSTDTQY
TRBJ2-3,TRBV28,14,ASSFSPFETTDTQY
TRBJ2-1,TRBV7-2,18,ASSLAGLAGGPLFYNEQF
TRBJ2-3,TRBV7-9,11,ASRGLGENTQY
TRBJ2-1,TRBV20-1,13,SADNSGVTYNEQF